This is a list of T cell receptor beta chains from one sample in a study of blood T cell repertoires in COVID-19. TCRdb keeps only in-frame clones here, not all; method: immunoSEQ multiplex PCR. This table has some 290,000 clones, approximately 87% appearing once. Sample: peripheral blood. These receptors were obtained from a woman aged 25 to 45 with COVID-19, enrolled during active disease. Each CDR3 is given with its conserved first and last residue. The D gene is left open where the match is weak. A clone size is listed for some rows: how often the clone was seen (once, few, many), or a class if it is expanded.

abundance,d_gene,j_gene,v_gene,CDR3nt,CDR3aa
.,.,TRBJ1-2,TRBV18,TGTGCCAGCTCACCACTGGGGGCCCTCAACTATGGCTACACCTTC,CASSPLGALNYGYTF
once,TRBD2,TRBJ2-4,TRBV2,TGTGCCAGCAGTGAAGCGCCGGGACTAGCGGGAGTTGGTCGAGGCATTCAGTACTTC,CASSEAPGLAGVGRGIQYF
.,TRBD1,TRBJ1-5,TRBV11-2,TGTGCCAGCAGCTCCGGGACAGGGGGGCATCAGCCCCAGCATTTT,CASSSGTGGHQPQHF
few,TRBD1,TRBJ1-6,TRBV27,TGTGCCAGCAGTTGGGACAGCTCCTATAATTCACCCCTCCACTTT,CASSWDSSYNSPLHF
.,.,TRBJ1-2,TRBV27,TGTGCCAGCAGTTTATCGGCGGTCTATGGCTACACCTTC,CASSLSAVYGYTF
.,TRBD2,TRBJ2-1,TRBV15,TGTGCCACCAGCAACCCCAGACTAGCTGCCGCCAATGAGCAGTTCTTC,CATSNPRLAAANEQFF
.,TRBD1,TRBJ2-5,TRBV19,TGTGCCAGTAGTCCGGACAGGGGTTGGGAGACCCAGTACTTC,CASSPDRGWETQYF
.,.,TRBJ1-4,TRBV28,TGTGCCAGCAGCCTCTACAGGGATCCGGGAAAACTGTTTTTT,CASSLYRDPGKLFF
few,TRBD2,TRBJ2-7,TRBV4-2,TGTGCCAGCAGCCAAGTTTGGGCGGGAGACTACGAGCAGTACTTC,CASSQVWAGDYEQYF
.,.,TRBJ1-6,TRBV18,TGTGCCAGCTCACCACAAGTACAGGGCAACTCACCCCTCCACTTT,CASSPQVQGNSPLHF
.,TRBD2,TRBJ2-3,TRBV4-2,TGTGCCAGCAGCCAAGAGGTCGGGAGGGCCGTAGATACGCAGTATTTT,CASSQEVGRAVDTQYF
.,.,TRBJ2-7,TRBV5-6,TGTGCCAGCAGCTTGGGGGGCGTAACGGGCGAGCAGTACTTC,CASSLGGVTGEQYF
.,.,TRBJ2-7,TRBV28,TGTGCCAGCAGTGCACCCGCGACAGGTGTCTCCTACGAGCAGTACTTC,CASSAPATGVSYEQYF
.,TRBD1,TRBJ1-2,TRBV6-5,TGTGCCAGCAGCCTCGCGGGACAGGGCTATGGCTACACCTTC,CASSLAGQGYGYTF
once,.,TRBJ2-5,TRBV9,TGTGCCAGCAGCGAAGAGGAGACCCAGTACTTC,CASSEEETQYF
.,TRBD2,TRBJ2-7,TRBV3-1/TRBV3-2,TGTGCCAGCAGCCAATCCCGGGAGGGCCGTGAGCAGTACTTC,CASSQSREGREQYF
.,.,TRBJ1-2,TRBV12-3/TRBV12-4,TGTGCCAACTCACAGGGCGCAGGCTATGGCTACACCTTC,CANSQGAGYGYTF
.,TRBD1,TRBJ2-7,TRBV10-3,TGTGCCATCAGCGGGACAGGGAGGGAGAACGAGCAGTACTTC,CAISGTGRENEQYF
.,TRBD2,TRBJ2-1,TRBV30,TGTGCCTGGAGAAAGGAATATAGCGGGAGAGGGGGCAATGAGCAGTTCTTC,CAWRKEYSGRGGNEQFF
.,TRBD1,TRBJ2-7,TRBV12-3/TRBV12-4,TGTGCCAGCAGTCGGACAGGGGCGTACGAGCAGTACTTC,CASSRTGAYEQYF
.,TRBD1,TRBJ1-2,TRBV28,TGTGCCAGCAGTTCCGGACAGGGACGATTCTATGGCTACACCTTC,CASSSGQGRFYGYTF
.,TRBD2,TRBJ2-1,TRBV9,TGTGCCAGCAGCGTAGTTGGAGCGGGAGGTTACAATGAGCAGTTCTTC,CASSVVGAGGYNEQFF
.,.,TRBJ2-7,TRBV12-3/TRBV12-4,TGTGCCAGCAGTTTATCTTCGGGCGAGCAGTACTTC,CASSLSSGEQYF
.,.,TRBJ2-1,TRBV9,TGTGCCAGCAGCGTAGCGGGGGATGAGCAGTTCTTC,CASSVAGDEQFF
.,.,TRBJ2-7,TRBV10-3,TGTGCCATCAGTGAGTCGACCGGGAACGAGCAGTACTTC,CAISESTGNEQYF
once,.,TRBJ2-7,TRBV27,TGTGCCAGCAGTTTTACGGGAGAACCCTACGAGCAGTACTTC,CASSFTGEPYEQYF
.,TRBD1,TRBJ2-7,TRBV6-6,TGTGCCAGCAGTTCCGGACAGGCCAACTCCTACGAGCAGTACTTC,CASSSGQANSYEQYF
.,TRBD2,TRBJ2-7,TRBV5-6,TGTGCCAGCAGCTCCCTGACTAGCGGGAGGTACGAGCAGTACTTC,CASSSLTSGRYEQYF
.,.,TRBJ2-4,TRBV19,TGTGCCAGTAGTATCCAAGGGTTCAGGGGTTTAGCCAAAAACATTCAGTACTTC,CASSIQGFRGLAKNIQYF
.,.,TRBJ2-7,TRBV28,TGTGCCAGCATTAAAATCAGGCCATCCTACGAGCAGTACTTC,CASIKIRPSYEQYF
.,TRBD1,TRBJ2-7,TRBV5-6,TGTGCCAGCAGGTCAGGACAGGGCTACGAGCAGTACTTC,CASRSGQGYEQYF
.,.,TRBJ2-3,TRBV29-1,TGCAGCGTAGCAGGGCTGAACACAGATACGCAGTATTTT,CSVAGLNTDTQYF
.,.,TRBJ2-2,TRBV3-1/TRBV3-2,TGTGCCAGCAGCCGCCGGGGAGCCGGGGAGCTGTTTTTT,CASSRRGAGELFF
.,.,TRBJ1-2,TRBV12-1,TGTGCCAGCAACTGGACAAAGCCACTTTATGGCTACACCTTC,CASNWTKPLYGYTF
.,.,TRBJ2-1,TRBV3-1/TRBV3-2,TGTGCCAGCAGCCGAGGAGGCGCAGGACCGCAGTTCTTC,CASSRGGAGPQFF
.,TRBD1,TRBJ2-7,TRBV6-5,TGTGCCAGCACCGGACAGGGGACAACATCCTACGAGCAGTACTTC,CASTGQGTTSYEQYF
.,TRBD1,TRBJ1-6,TRBV18,TGTGCCAGCTCACTACAGGGGGATCCTTCACCCCTCCACTTT,CASSLQGDPSPLHF
.,TRBD1,TRBJ1-1,TRBV3-1/TRBV3-2,TGTGCCAGCAGCCGAGGACAGGGGGCGCGGTACACTGAAGCTTTCTTT,CASSRGQGARYTEAFF
.,TRBD1,TRBJ1-4,TRBV10-2,TGCGCCAGCAGTCCATTCCCGGGGACAGGGGAGAATGAAAAACTGTTTTTT,CASSPFPGTGENEKLFF